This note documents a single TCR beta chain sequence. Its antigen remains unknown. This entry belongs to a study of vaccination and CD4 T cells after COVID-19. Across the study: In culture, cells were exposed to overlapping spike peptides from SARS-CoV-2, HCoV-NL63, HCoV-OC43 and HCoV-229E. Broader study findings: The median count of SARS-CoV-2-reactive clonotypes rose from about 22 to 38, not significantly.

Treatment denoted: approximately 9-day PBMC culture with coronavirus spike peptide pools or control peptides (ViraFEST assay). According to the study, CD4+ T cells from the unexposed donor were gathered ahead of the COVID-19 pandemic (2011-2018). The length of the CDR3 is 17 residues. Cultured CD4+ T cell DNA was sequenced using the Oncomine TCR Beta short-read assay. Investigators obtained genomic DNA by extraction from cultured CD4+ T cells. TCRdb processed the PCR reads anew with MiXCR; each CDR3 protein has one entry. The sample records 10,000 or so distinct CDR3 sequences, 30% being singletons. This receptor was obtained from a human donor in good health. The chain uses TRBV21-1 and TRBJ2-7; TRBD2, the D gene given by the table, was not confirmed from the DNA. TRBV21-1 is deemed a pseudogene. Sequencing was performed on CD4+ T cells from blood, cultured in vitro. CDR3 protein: CASSKCLAGRRLYEQYF. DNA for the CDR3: TGTGCCAGCAGCAAATGTCTAGCGGGGAGACGACTTTACGAGCAGTACTTC.